This is a list of T cell receptor beta chains from one sample in a study of blood T cell repertoires in COVID-19. Assay: immunoSEQ multiplex PCR; the TCRdb copy retains only in-frame clones and omits some. The table lists 100,000 to 150,000 clones, approximately 87% of them singletons, with less than 2.5% in the top ten. The source material was peripheral blood. These receptors came from a man in his 70s with active COVID-19. Each CDR3 is given with its conserved first and last residue. A D gene is named only where the DNA matches it firmly. Some rows mark clone size as missing; the rest say once, few, many or name a class of expanded clone.

clone size	V gene	J gene	D gene	CDR3 protein	CDR3 DNA
-	TRBV28	TRBJ2-7	-	CASSLWRDEQYF	TGTGCCAGCAGTTTATGGCGGGACGAGCAGTACTTC
-	TRBV24-1	TRBJ2-3	TRBD2	CATSDAPGLVFDTQYF	TGTGCCACCAGTGATGCTCCGGGACTAGTTTTTGATACGCAGTATTTT
-	TRBV7-9	TRBJ2-2	TRBD1	CASRGQNANTGELFF	TGTGCCAGCAGGGGACAGAACGCGAACACCGGGGAGCTGTTTTTT
-	TRBV19	TRBJ2-1	TRBD1	CASSKADRRYNEQFF	TGTGCCAGTAGTAAAGCGGACAGGCGGTACAATGAGCAGTTCTTC
-	TRBV6-5	TRBJ1-5	-	CASRPGGSGNQPQHF	TGTGCCAGCCGACCGGGAGGCAGTGGCAATCAGCCCCAGCATTTT
-	TRBV2	TRBJ2-2	-	CASREDSSGELFF	TGTGCCAGCAGAGAGGACAGCTCCGGGGAGCTGTTTTTT
once	TRBV9	TRBJ2-7	-	CASSTGHLYEQYF	TGTGCCAGCAGCACCGGACATCTCTACGAGCAGTACTTC
-	TRBV28	TRBJ1-3	-	CASSQGRTTSGNTIYF	TGTGCCAGCAGCCAGGGACGGACTACCTCTGGAAACACCATATATTTT
-	TRBV21-1	TRBJ2-5	-	CASSTTTGKEETQYF	TGTGCCAGCAGCACTACGACAGGGAAGGAAGAGACCCAGTACTTC
-	TRBV9	TRBJ2-6	-	CASRATGPGANVLTF	TGTGCCAGCAGGGCTACAGGGCCCGGGGCCAACGTCCTGACTTTC
-	TRBV6-6	TRBJ2-7	-	CASSNNPRVHEQYF	TGTGCCAGCAGTAACAACCCCAGGGTCCACGAGCAGTACTTC
-	TRBV19	TRBJ2-2	TRBD1	CASSRTGATGELFF	TGTGCCAGTAGCCGGACAGGGGCCACCGGGGAGCTGTTTTTT
-	TRBV28	TRBJ2-1	-	CASSEIAAQQFF	TGTGCCAGCAGTGAAATAGCGGCTCAACAGTTCTTC
-	TRBV2	TRBJ1-1	TRBD1	CASSTTGRNTEAFF	TGTGCCAGCAGCACGACAGGGAGGAACACTGAAGCTTTCTTT
few	TRBV4-2	TRBJ1-6	-	CASSQARSNSPLHF	TGTGCCAGCAGCCAAGCAAGGAGTAATTCACCCCTCCACTTT
-	TRBV6-2/TRBV6-3	TRBJ2-2	-	CASSQDWNTGELFF	TGTGCCAGCAGCCAAGACTGGAACACCGGGGAGCTGTTTTTT
once	TRBV5-1	TRBJ2-3	TRBD2	CASSLAASGNTDTQYF	TGCGCCAGCAGCTTGGCGGCTAGCGGGAACACAGATACGCAGTATTTT
-	TRBV28	TRBJ1-5	TRBD1	CASRPGQGGQPQHF	TGTGCCAGCAGACCAGGACAGGGCGGGCAGCCCCAGCATTTT
-	TRBV4-3	TRBJ1-4	-	CASSPGQYNEKLFF	TGCGCCAGCAGCCCCGGACAGTATAATGAAAAACTGTTTTTT
-	TRBV11-3	TRBJ2-7	-	CASSLGYGEGEIYEQYF	TGTGCCAGCAGCTTGGGTTACGGGGAGGGGGAAATCTACGAGCAGTACTTC
-	TRBV7-9	TRBJ1-2	-	CASSLVAQANGYTF	TGTGCCAGCAGCTTAGTAGCGCAGGCTAACGGCTACACCTTC
-	TRBV2	TRBJ2-5	TRBD1	CASRTGAAETQYF	TGTGCCAGCCGGACAGGGGCGGCGGAGACCCAGTACTTC
-	TRBV2	TRBJ2-7	TRBD1	CASRVPTGVEQYF	TGTGCCAGCAGAGTCCCTACAGGGGTCGAGCAGTACTTC
-	TRBV12-2	TRBJ2-3	-	CASRLEKQEIGTDTQYF	TGTGCAAGTCGCTTAGAAAAACAGGAAATTGGCACAGATACGCAGTATTTT
-	TRBV30	TRBJ1-5	TRBD1	CAWSVQGGQPQHF	TGTGCCTGGAGTGTTCAGGGGGGTCAGCCCCAGCATTTT
-	TRBV7-9	TRBJ1-1	-	CASSLSSSTEAFF	TGTGCCAGCAGCTTAAGTTCCAGCACTGAAGCTTTCTTT
-	TRBV19	TRBJ1-5	TRBD1	CASSDRVWQPQHF	TGTGCCAGTAGCGACAGGGTCTGGCAGCCCCAGCATTTT
few	TRBV24-1	TRBJ2-1	TRBD2	CATSDFASGLYNEQFF	TGTGCCACCAGTGATTTCGCTAGCGGGCTCTACAATGAGCAGTTCTTC
-	TRBV5-6	TRBJ1-2	TRBD1	CASNDRGRRSYGYTF	TGTGCCAGCAACGACAGGGGGCGCCGGAGCTATGGCTACACCTTC
-	TRBV7-3	TRBJ2-1	-	CASSLGRVGYNEQFF	TGTGCCAGCAGCTTAGGGCGGGTAGGATACAATGAGCAGTTCTTC
-	TRBV10-2	TRBJ1-1	TRBD1	CASSEFGTALNTEAFF	TGCGCCAGCAGTGAGTTCGGGACAGCGTTGAACACTGAAGCTTTCTTT
-	TRBV7-2	TRBJ2-1	-	CASSPSPPTGNNEQFF	TGTGCCAGCAGCCCCTCCCCTCCTACAGGGAACAATGAGCAGTTCTTC
once	TRBV3-1/TRBV3-2	TRBJ2-7	TRBD2	CASSRGLAGSSYEQYF	TGTGCCAGCAGCCGAGGACTAGCGGGTAGCTCCTACGAGCAGTACTTC
-	TRBV7-2	TRBJ1-1	-	CASSFGGSATEAFF	TGTGCCAGCAGCTTCGGGGGATCGGCCACTGAAGCTTTCTTT
once	TRBV11-2	TRBJ1-4	-	CASSLEQGSEKLFF	TGTGCCAGCAGCTTAGAACAGGGTAGCGAAAAACTGTTTTTT